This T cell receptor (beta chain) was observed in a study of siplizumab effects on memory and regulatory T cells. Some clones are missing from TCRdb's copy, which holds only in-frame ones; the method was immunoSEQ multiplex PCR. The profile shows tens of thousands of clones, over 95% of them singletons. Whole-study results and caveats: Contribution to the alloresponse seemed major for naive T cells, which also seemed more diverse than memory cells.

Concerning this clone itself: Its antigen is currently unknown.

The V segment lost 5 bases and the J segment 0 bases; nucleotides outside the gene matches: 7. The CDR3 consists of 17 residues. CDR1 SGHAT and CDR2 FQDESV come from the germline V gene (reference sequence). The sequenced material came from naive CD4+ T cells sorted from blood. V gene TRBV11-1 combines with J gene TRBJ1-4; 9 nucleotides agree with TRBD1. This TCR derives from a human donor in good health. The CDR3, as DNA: TGTGCCAGCAGCGCCGGGACAGGGCGAGCAACTAATGAAAAACTGTTTTTT. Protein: CASSAGTGRATNEKLFF.